One and the same sample provided the 3 T cell receptor beta chains below, sequenced in a study of T cells expressing NK-cell markers. TCRdb reprocessed the 5' RACE reads, keeping one entry per CDR3 protein, no DNA. This table lists 500,000 to 700,000 distinct CDR3 sequences. The specimen was blood T cells: a sorted CD56 or NKG2C T cell subset, CD4+ or CD8+ T cells, or bulk PBMC T cells (not recorded which). Receptors originate from a man younger than 35 in good health.

This rearrangement joins TRBV29-1 to TRBJ2-1; TCRdb selects TRBD1, and the lack of DNA leaves this call unchecked. Germline-derived CDR1 and CDR2 are SQVTM and ANQGSEA. The length of the CDR3 is 15 residues. CDR3 region: CSVDLARGITNEQFF.

V usage is TRBV11-2 and J usage is TRBJ2-2; no DNA is available, so the TRBD2 call from TCRdb remains unchecked. The CDR3 sequence is 15 residues long. CDR1 is SGHAT, CDR2 FQNNGV, per germline. The CDR3 sequence: CATWKGGRRGGELFF.

The genes are TRBV7-9 and TRBJ2-7; TCRdb lists TRBD2, though no DNA is available to test this call. CDR3 length: 14 residues. Germline V gene lookup returns CDR1 SEHNR and CDR2 FQNEAQ (reference sequence). CDR3 protein: CASSTGQRGYEQYF.